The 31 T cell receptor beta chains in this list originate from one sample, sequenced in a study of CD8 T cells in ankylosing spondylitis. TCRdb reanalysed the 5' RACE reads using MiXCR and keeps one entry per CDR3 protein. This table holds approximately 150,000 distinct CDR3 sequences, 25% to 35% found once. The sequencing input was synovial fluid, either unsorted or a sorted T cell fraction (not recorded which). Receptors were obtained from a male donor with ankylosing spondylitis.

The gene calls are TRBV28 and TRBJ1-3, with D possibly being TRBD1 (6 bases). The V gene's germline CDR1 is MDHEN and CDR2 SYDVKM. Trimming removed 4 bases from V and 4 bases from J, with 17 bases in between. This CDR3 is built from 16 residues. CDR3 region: CASSSAGALVGNTIYF. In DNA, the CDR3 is TGTGCCAGCAGTTCAGCAGGGGCCTTGGTCGGAAACACCATATATTTT.

The DNA of the CDR3 is TGTGCCAGCAGCTTGGCGCGGGCCTTAAATCAGCCCCAGCATTTT. Protein: CASSLARALNQPQHF. The chain employs TRBV5-8 and TRBJ1-5; D is unclear. Germline assignment: CDR1 SGHTS and CDR2 YDEGEE. This CDR3 region has 15 residues. V lost 0 bases, J lost 4 bases, and 11 bases lay in between.

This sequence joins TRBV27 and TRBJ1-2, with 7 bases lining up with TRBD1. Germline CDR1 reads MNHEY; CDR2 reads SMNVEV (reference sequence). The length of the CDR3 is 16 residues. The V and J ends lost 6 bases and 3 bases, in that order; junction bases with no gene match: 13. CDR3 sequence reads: CASRSSLRGRDYGYTF. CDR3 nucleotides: TGTGCCAGCAGGAGTTCGCTGAGGGGGCGCGACTATGGCTACACCTTC.

Here the CDR3 DNA reads TGCAGTGCTAGGCGGCAGGCTAACTATGGCTACACCTTC. The encoded protein is CSARRQANYGYTF. This chain links TRBV20-1 with TRBJ1-2; D remains ambiguous. The length of the CDR3 is 13 residues. The V and J ends lost 3 bases and 0 bases respectively, with 8 bases between them. Germline CDR1 DFQATT, CDR2 SNEGSKA (reference sequence).

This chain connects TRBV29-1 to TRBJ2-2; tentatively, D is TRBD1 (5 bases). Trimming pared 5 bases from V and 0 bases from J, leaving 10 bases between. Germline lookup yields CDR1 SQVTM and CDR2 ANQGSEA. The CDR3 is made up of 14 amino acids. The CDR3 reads CSVLGLSNTGELFF. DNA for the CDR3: TGCAGCGTTTTGGGGCTATCGAACACCGGGGAGCTGTTTTTT.

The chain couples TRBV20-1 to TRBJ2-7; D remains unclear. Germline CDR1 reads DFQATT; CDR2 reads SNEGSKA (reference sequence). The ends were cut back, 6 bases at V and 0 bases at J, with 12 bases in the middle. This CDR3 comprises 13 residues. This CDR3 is CSAIPASSYEQYF. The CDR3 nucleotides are TGCAGTGCCATCCCGGCCAGCTCCTACGAGCAGTACTTC.

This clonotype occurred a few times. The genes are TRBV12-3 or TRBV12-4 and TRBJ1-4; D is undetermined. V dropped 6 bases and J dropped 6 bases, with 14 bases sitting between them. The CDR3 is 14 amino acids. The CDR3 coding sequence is TGTGCCAGCAGATCGGGCCAGAACTATGAAAAACTGTTTTTT. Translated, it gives CASRSGQNYEKLFF.

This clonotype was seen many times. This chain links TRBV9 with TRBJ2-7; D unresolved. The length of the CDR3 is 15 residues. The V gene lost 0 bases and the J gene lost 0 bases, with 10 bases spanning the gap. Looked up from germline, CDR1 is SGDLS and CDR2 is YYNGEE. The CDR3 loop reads CASSVDPASSYEQYF. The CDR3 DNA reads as TGTGCCAGCAGCGTAGATCCGGCTAGCTCCTACGAGCAGTACTTC.

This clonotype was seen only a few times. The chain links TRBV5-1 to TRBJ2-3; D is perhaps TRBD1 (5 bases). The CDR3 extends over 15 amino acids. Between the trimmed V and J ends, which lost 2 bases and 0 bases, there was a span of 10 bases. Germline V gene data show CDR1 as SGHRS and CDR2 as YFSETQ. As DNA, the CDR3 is TGCGCCAGCAGCTTTGACAGCTCTAGCACAGATACGCAGTATTTT. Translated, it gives CASSFDSSSTDTQYF.

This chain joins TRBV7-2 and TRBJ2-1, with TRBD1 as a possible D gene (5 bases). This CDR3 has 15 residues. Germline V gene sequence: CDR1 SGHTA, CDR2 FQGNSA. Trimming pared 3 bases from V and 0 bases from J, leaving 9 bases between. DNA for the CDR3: TGTGCCAGCAGCTTTCAGGGTGGCTCCTACAATGAGCAGTTCTTC. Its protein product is CASSFQGGSYNEQFF. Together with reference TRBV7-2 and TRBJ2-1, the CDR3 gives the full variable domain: GAGVSQSPSNKVTEKGKDVELRCDPISGHTALYWYRQSLGQGLEFLIYFQGNSAPDKSGLPSDRFSAERTGGSVSTLTIQRTQQEDSAVYLCASSFQGGSYNEQFFGPGTRLTVL.

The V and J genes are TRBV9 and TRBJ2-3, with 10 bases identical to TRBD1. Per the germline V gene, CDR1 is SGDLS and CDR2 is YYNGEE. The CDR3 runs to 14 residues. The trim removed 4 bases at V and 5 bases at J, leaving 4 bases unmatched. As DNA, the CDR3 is TGTGCCAGCAGCAGCCGGGACAGGGGAGATACGCAGTATTTT. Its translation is CASSSRDRGDTQYF.

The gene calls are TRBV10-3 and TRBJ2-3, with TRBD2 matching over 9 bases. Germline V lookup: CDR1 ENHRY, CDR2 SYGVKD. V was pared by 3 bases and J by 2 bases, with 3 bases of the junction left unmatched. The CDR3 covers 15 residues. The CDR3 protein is CAISDQRGATDTQYF. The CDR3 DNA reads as TGTGCCATCAGTGATCAGCGGGGGGCCACAGATACGCAGTATTTT.

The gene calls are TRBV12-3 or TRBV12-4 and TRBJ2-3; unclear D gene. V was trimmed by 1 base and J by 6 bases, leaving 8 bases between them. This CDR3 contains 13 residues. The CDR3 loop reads CASSLGTVDTQYF. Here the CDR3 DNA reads TGTGCCAGCAGTTTAGGAACGGTCGATACGCAGTATTTT.

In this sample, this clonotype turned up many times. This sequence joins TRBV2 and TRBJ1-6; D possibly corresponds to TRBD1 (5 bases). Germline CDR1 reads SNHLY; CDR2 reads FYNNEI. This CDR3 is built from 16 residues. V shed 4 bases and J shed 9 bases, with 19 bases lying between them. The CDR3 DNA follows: TGTGCCAGCAGTGTCGCAGGGAGGCGTTCGGGTTCACCCCTCCACTTT. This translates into CASSVAGRRSGSPLHF.

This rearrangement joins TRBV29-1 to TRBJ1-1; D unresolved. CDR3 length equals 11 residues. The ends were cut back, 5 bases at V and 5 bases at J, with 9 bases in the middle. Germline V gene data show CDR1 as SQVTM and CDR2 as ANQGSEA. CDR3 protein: CSVKRETEAFF. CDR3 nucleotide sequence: TGCAGCGTTAAGAGGGAGACTGAAGCTTTCTTT.

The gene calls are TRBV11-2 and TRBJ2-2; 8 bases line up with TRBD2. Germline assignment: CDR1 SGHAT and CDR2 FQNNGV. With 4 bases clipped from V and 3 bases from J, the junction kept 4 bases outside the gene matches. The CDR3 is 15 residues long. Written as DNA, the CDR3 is TGTGCCAGCAGCTCCGGACTAGCCGACACCGGGGAGCTGTTTTTT. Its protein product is CASSSGLADTGELFF.

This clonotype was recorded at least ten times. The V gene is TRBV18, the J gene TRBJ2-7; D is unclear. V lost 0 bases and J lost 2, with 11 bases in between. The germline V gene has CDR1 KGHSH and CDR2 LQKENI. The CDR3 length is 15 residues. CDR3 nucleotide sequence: TGTGCCAGCTCACCACCCGAGTCCACCCCCTACGAGCAGTACTTC. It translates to CASSPPESTPYEQYF.

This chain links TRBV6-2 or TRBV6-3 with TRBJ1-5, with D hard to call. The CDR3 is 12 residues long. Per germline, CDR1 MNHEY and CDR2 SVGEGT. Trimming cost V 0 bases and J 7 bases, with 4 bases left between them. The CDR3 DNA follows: TGTGCCAGCAGTTACTCTGAACAGCCCCAGCATTTT. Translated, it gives CASSYSEQPQHF.

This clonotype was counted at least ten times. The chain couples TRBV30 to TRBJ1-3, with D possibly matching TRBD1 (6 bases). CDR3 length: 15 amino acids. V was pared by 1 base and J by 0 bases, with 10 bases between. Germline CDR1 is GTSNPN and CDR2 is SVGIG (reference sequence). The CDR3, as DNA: TGTGCCTGGAGTGCAGGGGCCTACTCTGGAAACACCATATATTTT. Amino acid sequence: CAWSAGAYSGNTIYF. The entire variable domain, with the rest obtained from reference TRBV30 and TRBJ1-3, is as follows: SQTIHQWPATLVQPVGSPLSLECTVEGTSNPNLYWYRQAAGRGLQLLFYSVGIGQISSEVPQNLSASRPQDRQFILSSKKLLLSDSGFYLCAWSAGAYSGNTIYFGEGSWLTVV.

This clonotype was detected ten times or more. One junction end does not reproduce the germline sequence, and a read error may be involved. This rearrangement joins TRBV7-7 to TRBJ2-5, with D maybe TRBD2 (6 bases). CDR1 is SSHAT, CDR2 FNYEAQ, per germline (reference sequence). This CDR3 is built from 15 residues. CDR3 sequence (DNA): TGTGCTAGCAGCTCCAGCCCCGGGGGACAAGAGACCCAGTACTTC. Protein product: CASSSSPGGQETQYF.

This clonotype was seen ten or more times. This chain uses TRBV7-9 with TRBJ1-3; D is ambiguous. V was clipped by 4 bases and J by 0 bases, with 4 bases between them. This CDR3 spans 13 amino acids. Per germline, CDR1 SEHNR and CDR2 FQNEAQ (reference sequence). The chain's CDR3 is CASSSTSGNTIYF. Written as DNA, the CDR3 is TGTGCCAGCAGCTCCACCTCTGGAAACACCATATATTTT.

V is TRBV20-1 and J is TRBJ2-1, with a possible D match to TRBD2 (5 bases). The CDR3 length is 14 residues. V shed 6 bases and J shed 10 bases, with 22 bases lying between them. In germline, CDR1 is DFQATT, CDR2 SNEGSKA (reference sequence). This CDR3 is CSAEPLSSSGEQFF. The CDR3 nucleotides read TGCAGTGCGGAACCTCTATCCTCGAGCGGAGAGCAGTTCTTC.

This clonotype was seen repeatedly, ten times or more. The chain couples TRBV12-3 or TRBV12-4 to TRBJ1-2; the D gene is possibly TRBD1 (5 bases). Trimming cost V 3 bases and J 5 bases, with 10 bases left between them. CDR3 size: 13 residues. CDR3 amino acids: CASSFRSGYGYTF. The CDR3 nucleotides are TGTGCCAGCAGTTTTCGGTCAGGGTATGGCTACACCTTC.

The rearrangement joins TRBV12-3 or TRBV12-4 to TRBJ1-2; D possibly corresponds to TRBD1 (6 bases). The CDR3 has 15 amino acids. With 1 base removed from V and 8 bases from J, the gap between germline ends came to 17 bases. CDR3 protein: CASSLVGRGSGGYTF. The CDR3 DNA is TGTGCCAGCAGTTTAGTGGGCAGGGGCTCCGGCGGCTACACCTTC.

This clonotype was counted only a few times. CDR3 protein: CASSPRTSLIPNEQFF. In DNA, the CDR3 is TGTGCCAGCAGTCCACGGACTAGCCTTATACCCAATGAGCAGTTCTTC. The rearrangement uses TRBV12-3 or TRBV12-4 and TRBJ2-1, with 8 bases matching TRBD2. The CDR3 runs 16 residues. V was pared by 5 bases and J by 6 bases, with 12 bases of the junction left unmatched.

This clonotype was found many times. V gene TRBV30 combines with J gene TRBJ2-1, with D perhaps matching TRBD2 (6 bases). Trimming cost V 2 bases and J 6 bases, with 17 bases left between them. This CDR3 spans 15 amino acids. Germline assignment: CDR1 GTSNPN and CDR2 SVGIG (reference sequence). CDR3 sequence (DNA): TGTGCCTGGAGTTCTCGAGGGAGGACGGGCAATGAGCAGTTCTTC. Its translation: CAWSSRGRTGNEQFF.

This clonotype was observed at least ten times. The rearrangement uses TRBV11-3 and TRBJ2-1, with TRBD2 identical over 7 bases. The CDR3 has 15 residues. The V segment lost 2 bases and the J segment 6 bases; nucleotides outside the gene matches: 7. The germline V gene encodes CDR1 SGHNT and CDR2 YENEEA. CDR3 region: CASSLQGLAANEQFF. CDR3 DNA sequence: TGTGCCAGCAGCTTACAAGGGCTAGCGGCCAATGAGCAGTTCTTC.

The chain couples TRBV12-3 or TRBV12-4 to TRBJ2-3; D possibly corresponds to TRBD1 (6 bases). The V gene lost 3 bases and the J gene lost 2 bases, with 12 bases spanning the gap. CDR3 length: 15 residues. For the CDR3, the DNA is TGTGCCAGCAGTTTCCGGGACACATACACAGATACGCAGTATTTT. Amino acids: CASSFRDTYTDTQYF.

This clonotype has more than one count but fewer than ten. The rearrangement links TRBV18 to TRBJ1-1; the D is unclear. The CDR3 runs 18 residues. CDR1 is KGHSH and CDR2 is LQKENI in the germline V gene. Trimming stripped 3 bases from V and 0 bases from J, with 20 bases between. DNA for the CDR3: TGTGCCAGCTCACCTTCAATGTCGGGCCTGAATATGAACACTGAAGCTTTCTTT. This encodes CASSPSMSGLNMNTEAFF.

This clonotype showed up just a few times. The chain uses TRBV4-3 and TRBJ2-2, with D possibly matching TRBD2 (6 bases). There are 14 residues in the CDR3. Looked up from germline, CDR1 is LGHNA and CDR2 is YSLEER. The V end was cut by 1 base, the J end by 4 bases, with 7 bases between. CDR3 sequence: CASSQGLVTGELFF. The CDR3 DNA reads TGCGCCAGCAGCCAAGGACTAGTCACCGGGGAGCTGTTTTTT.

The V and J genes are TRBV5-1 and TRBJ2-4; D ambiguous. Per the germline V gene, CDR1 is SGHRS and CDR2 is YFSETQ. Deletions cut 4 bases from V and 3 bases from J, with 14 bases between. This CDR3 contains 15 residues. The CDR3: CASSPAPSNKNIQYF. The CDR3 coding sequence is TGCGCCAGCAGCCCCGCCCCATCAAACAAAAACATTCAGTACTTC.